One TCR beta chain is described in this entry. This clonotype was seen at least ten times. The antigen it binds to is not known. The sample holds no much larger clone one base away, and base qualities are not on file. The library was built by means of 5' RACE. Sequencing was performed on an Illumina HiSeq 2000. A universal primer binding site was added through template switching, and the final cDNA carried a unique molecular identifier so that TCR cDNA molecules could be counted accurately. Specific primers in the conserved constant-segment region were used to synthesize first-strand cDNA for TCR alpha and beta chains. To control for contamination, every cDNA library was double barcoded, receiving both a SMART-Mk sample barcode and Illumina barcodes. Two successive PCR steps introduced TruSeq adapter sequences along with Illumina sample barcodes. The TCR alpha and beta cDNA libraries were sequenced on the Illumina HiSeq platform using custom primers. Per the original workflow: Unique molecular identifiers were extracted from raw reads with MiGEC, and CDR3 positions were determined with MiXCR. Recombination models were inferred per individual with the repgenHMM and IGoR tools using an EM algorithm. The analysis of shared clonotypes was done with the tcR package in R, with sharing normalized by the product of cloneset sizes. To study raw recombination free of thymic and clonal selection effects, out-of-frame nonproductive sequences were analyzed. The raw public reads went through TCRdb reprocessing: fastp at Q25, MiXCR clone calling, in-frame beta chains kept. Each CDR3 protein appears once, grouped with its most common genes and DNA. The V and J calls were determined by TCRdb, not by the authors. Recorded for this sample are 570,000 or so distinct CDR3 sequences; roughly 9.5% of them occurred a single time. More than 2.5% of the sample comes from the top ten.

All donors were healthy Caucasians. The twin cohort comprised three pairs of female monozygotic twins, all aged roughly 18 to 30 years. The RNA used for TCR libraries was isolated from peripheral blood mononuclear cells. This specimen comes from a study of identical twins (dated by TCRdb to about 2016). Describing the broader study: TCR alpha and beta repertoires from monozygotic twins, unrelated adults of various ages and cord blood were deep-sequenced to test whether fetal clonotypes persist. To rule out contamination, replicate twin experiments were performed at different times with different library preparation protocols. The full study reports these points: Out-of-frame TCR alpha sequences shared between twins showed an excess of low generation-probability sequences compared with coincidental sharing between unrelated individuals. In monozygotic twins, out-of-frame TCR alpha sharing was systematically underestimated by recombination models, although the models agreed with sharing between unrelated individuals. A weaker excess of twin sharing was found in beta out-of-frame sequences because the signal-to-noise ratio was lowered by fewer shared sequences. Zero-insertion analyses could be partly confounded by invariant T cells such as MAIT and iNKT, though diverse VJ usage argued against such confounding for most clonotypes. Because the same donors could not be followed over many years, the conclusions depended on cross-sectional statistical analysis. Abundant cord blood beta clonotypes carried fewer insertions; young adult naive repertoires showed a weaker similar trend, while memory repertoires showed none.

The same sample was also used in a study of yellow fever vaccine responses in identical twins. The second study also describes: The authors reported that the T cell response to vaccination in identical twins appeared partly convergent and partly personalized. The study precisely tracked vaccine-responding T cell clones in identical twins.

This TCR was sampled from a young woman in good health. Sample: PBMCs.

The encoded CDR3 is CASSPPTGLVSYNEQFF. The nucleotides read TGTGCCAGCAGCCCCCCGACAGGGTTAGTATCCTACAATGAGCAGTTCTTC. Here the chain combines TRBV7-8 and TRBJ2-1; TRBD1 fits 7 bases in the junction. Trimming takes 5 bases off V and 1 base off J; junction bases not matched to a gene: 11. The CDR3 goes from the cysteine to the phenylalanine over 17 residues. Only the CDR3 region is kept as DNA, spanning 51 bases read in frame from base 1. From the germline V gene, CDR1 is SGHVS and CDR2 is FQNEAQ.